These 23 T cell receptor beta chains share one sample of origin, sequenced in a study of blood T cell repertoires in COVID-19 (dated by TCRdb to the early 2020s). Receptors were amplified or captured by the immunoSEQ multiplex PCR assay. This is the immuneACCESS table as TCRdb keeps it, with only in-frame sequences that have V and J called. A part of the clones is gone; compared with another copy, unresolved V genes explain less than half, and the rest is unexplained. This sample is represented by 200,000 or so clones; 88% of them were singletons. More than 1.5% of the sample is in the top ten clones. Sequencing was done on a sample of peripheral blood. Receptor source: a man in his 70s with acute or convalescent COVID-19.

V gene TRBV18 combines with J gene TRBJ2-2; 11 bases match TRBD2. This CDR3 region has 19 residues. Germline CDR1 KGHSH, CDR2 LQKENI. Trimming cost V 4 bases and J 1 base; bases outside gene matches: 11. The CDR3 loop reads CASSLKPGLAERNTGELFF. CDR3 sequence (DNA): TGTGCCAGCTCACTTAAACCGGGACTAGCGGAAAGGAACACCGGGGAGCTGTTTTTT.

The chain carries TRBV19 and TRBJ1-5, with D uncertain. Trimming cost V 3 bases and J 2 bases, with 11 bases left between them. The CDR3 has 15 amino acids. Germline V gene data show CDR1 as LNHDA and CDR2 as SQIVND (reference sequence). CDR3 sequence reads: CASSIRTRGNQPQHF. The CDR3, as DNA: TGTGCCAGTAGTATTCGGACGAGGGGCAATCAGCCCCAGCATTTT.

The rearrangement uses TRBV24-1 and TRBJ1-4, with a tentative D call TRBD1 (5 bases). The CDR3 runs to 16 residues. V gave up 4 bases and J gave up 4 bases, with 15 bases separating them. The germline V gene encodes CDR1 KGHDR and CDR2 SFDVKD. CDR3 nucleotides: TGTGCCACCAGTGACGGGGGAAGGCCCGGTAATGAAAAACTGTTTTTT. Translating gives CATSDGGRPGNEKLFF.

V gene TRBV29-1 combines with J gene TRBJ1-4; D is perhaps TRBD1 (5 bases). The CDR3 contains 13 residues. CDR1 and CDR2 from the germline V gene are SQVTM and ANQGSEA. The V end was cut by 6 bases, the J end by 8 bases, with 16 bases between. The CDR3 protein is CSVLTRVEEKLFF. For the CDR3, the DNA is TGCAGCGTGCTGACCAGGGTTGAGGAAAAACTGTTTTTT.

This clone was recorded once. This chain links TRBV18 with TRBJ1-1; 7 nucleotides align to TRBD1. Germline V lookup: CDR1 KGHSH, CDR2 LQKENI. The V segment lost 0 bases and the J segment 10 bases; nucleotides outside the gene matches: 5. The CDR3 runs to 13 residues. The CDR3 nucleotides are TGTGCCAGCTCACCACCGGGGCAGGGGGGAGCTTTCTTT. Translation: CASSPPGQGGAFF. Full variable domain (rest looked up from reference TRBV18 and TRBJ1-1): NAGVMQNPRHLVRRRGQEARLRCSPMKGHSHVYWYRQLPEEGLKFMVYLQKENIIDESGMPKERFSAEFPKEGPSILRIQQVVRGDSAAYFCASSPPGQGGAFFGQGTRLTVV.

The chain combines TRBV30 with TRBJ2-2, with 7 nucleotides matching TRBD2. There are 16 residues in the CDR3. V was pared by 3 bases and J by 0 bases, with 7 bases of the junction left unmatched. Germline CDR1 is GTSNPN and CDR2 is SVGIG (reference sequence). Here the CDR3 reads CAWSPVGLANTGELFF. DNA for the CDR3: TGTGCCTGGAGCCCCGTAGGACTAGCGAACACCGGGGAGCTGTTTTTT.

The chain couples TRBV5-1 to TRBJ1-6; D is ambiguous. This CDR3 region has 17 residues. V dropped 0 bases and J dropped 0 bases, with 10 bases sitting between them. Germline V CDR1 and CDR2: SGHRS, YFSETQ. The CDR3 spells CASSLDVGSSYNSPLHF. The DNA for the CDR3 is TGCGCCAGCAGCTTGGATGTTGGGAGCTCCTATAATTCACCCCTCCACTTT.

CDR3 in DNA: TGTGCCAGCAGTCCTAGCGGGAGGGATACCGGGGAGCTGTTTTTT. Translated: CASSPSGRDTGELFF. V gene TRBV27 combines with J gene TRBJ2-2, with TRBD2 matching 12 bases. The CDR3 loop spans 15 amino acids. The germline V gene has CDR1 MNHEY and CDR2 SMNVEV (reference sequence). The junction had 3 bases not matched to a gene; V was cut back by 5 bases and J by 5 bases.

The genes are TRBV14 and TRBJ1-2; possible D gene TRBD1, 5 bases. Trimming removed 2 bases at V and 9 bases at J, with 16 bases between. CDR1 SGHDN and CDR2 FVKESK come from the germline V gene. The CDR3 extends over 14 amino acids. DNA for the CDR3: TGTGCCAGCAGCCAATTAGACAGCCTCGGAAGCTACACCTTC. Protein: CASSQLDSLGSYTF.

The chain uses TRBV2 and TRBJ2-1; 8 nucleotides line up with TRBD2. This CDR3 is 15 amino acids long. The V and J ends lost 8 bases and 3 bases, in that order; junction bases with no gene match: 9. Germline assignment: CDR1 SNHLY and CDR2 FYNNEI. The CDR3 DNA is TGTGCCAGCTTCCCCGGGGGGGGGCTCTACAATGAGCAGTTCTTC. This sequence encodes CASFPGGGLYNEQFF.

The CDR3 DNA is TGTGCCAGCAGCTTAGCGGGAGGGTACCAAGAGACCCAGTACTTC. This codes for CASSLAGGYQETQYF. The rearrangement uses TRBV7-2 and TRBJ2-5; 7 bases agree with TRBD2. Germline V gene sequence: CDR1 SGHTA, CDR2 FQGNSA. The CDR3 is made up of 15 amino acids. V was clipped by 0 bases and J by 0 bases; unmatched bases: 1. The full variable domain, rest sourced from reference TRBV7-2 and TRBJ2-5, is GAGVSQSPSNKVTEKGKDVELRCDPISGHTALYWYRQSLGQGLEFLIYFQGNSAPDKSGLPSDRFSAERTGGSVSTLTIQRTQQEDSAVYLCASSLAGGYQETQYFGPGTRLLVL.

The J gene is TRBJ1-2, the V gene TRBV6-1; the match to TRBD1 covers 9 bases. With 2 bases clipped from V and 3 bases from J, the junction kept 4 bases outside the gene matches. The germline CDR1 and CDR2 sequences are MNHNS and SASEGT. The CDR3 has 15 residues. CDR3 sequence (DNA): TGTGCCAGCAGTGAAACAGGGGGCGCAGACTATGGCTACACCTTC. This encodes CASSETGGADYGYTF.

The rearrangement links TRBV5-1 to TRBJ1-3, with TRBD1 identical over 7 bases. After removal of 5 bases from V and 1 base from J, the junction contained 6 bases not matched to a gene. CDR3 length: 15 amino acids. Germline assignment: CDR1 SGHRS and CDR2 YFSETQ. CDR3 amino acids: CASSLNRGSGNTIYF. CDR3 DNA: TGCGCCAGCAGTTTGAACAGGGGTTCTGGAAACACCATATATTTT.

The chain uses TRBV7-2 and TRBJ2-7, with 8 bases matching TRBD1. With V trimmed by 5 bases and J by 2 bases, 8 bases remained unmatched. Germline V gene sequence: CDR1 SGHTA, CDR2 FQGNSA. The CDR3 consists of 15 residues. The CDR3 protein is CASSPGGRAAYEQYF. CDR3 DNA: TGTGCCAGCAGCCCAGGGGGCAGGGCAGCCTACGAGCAGTACTTC.

The rearrangement links TRBV11-2 to TRBJ2-3, with D uncertain. The CDR3 covers 11 residues. Trimming left V 5 bases short and J 5 bases short, with 5 bases between. CDR1 and CDR2 (germline): SGHAT, FQNNGV. CDR3 region: CASSNKDTQYF. The DNA for the CDR3 is TGTGCCAGCAGCAACAAAGATACGCAGTATTTT.

This chain connects TRBV5-6 to TRBJ2-3, with 7 nucleotides matching TRBD2. Germline assignment: CDR1 SGHDT and CDR2 YYEEEE. With 4 bases clipped from V and 4 bases from J, the junction kept 15 bases outside the gene matches. The CDR3 is 17 amino acids. The CDR3 DNA follows: TGTGCCAGCAGCATTCGGGACTTGCCGGGGGGTTCAGATACGCAGTATTTT. Translated: CASSIRDLPGGSDTQYF.

This clone was recorded once. The junction shows a germline mismatch at one end, possibly a read error. This chain uses TRBV19 with TRBJ1-2, with D maybe TRBD1 (5 bases). CDR1 and CDR2 from the germline V gene are LNHDA and SQIVND (reference sequence). CDR3 size: 11 residues. CDR3 sequence reads: CASSMSGSSAF. The CDR3 nucleotides read TGTGCCAGTAGTATGTCAGGGTCCTCCGCCTTC.

The chain couples TRBV30 to TRBJ2-7, with D perhaps matching TRBD2 (7 bases). V lost 2 bases and J lost 0, with 11 bases in between. Looked up from germline, CDR1 is GTSNPN and CDR2 is SVGIG (reference sequence). There are 14 residues in the CDR3. The CDR3: CAWSRGGSSYEQYF. The DNA of the CDR3 is TGTGCCTGGAGTAGGGGGGGGAGCTCCTACGAGCAGTACTTC.

The chain employs TRBV10-3 and TRBJ1-2; D possibly corresponds to TRBD1 (6 bases). Trimming removed 3 bases at V and 2 bases at J, with 10 bases between. CDR1 ENHRY and CDR2 SYGVKD come from the germline V gene. The CDR3 has 14 residues. The CDR3 DNA follows: TGTGCCATCAGTGATACCACAGGGAACTATGGCTACACCTTC. This gives the protein CAISDTTGNYGYTF.

This clone came up many times. V gene TRBV28 combines with J gene TRBJ1-4; D not resolved. Trimming pared 5 bases from V and 10 bases from J, leaving 11 bases between. Germline CDR1 MDHEN, CDR2 SYDVKM. The CDR3 is made up of 12 amino acids. DNA for the CDR3: TGTGCCAGCAGTCCCCCACGGGGAAAACTGTTTTTT. Protein sequence: CASSPPRGKLFF.

The V gene is TRBV19, the J gene TRBJ2-1; D is perhaps TRBD2 (5 bases). Trimming took 0 bases from V and 4 from J, leaving 13 bases between them. The CDR3 spans 16 residues. Germline assignment: CDR1 LNHDA and CDR2 SQIVND (reference sequence). CDR3 loop: CASSIDGGSLYNEQFF. The CDR3, as DNA: TGTGCCAGTAGTATAGATGGAGGCAGCCTTTACAATGAGCAGTTCTTC.

This chain connects TRBV21-1 to TRBJ2-7; the DNA was not used to check the table's D call, TRBD2. TRBV21-1 is a known pseudogene. The CDR3 is made up of 16 amino acids. DNA of the CDR3: TGTGCCAGCAGCAAACGCGAGCGGGAGGGAATCTACGAGCAGTACTTC. Translation gives CASSKREREGIYEQYF.

V and J are TRBV14 and TRBJ1-1, with 8 bases lining up with TRBD1. The CDR3 totals 12 residues. CDR1 is SGHDN, CDR2 FVKESK, per germline. After removal of 4 bases from V and 10 bases from J, the junction contained 5 bases not matched to a gene. The CDR3 loop is CASSPQGVRAFF. CDR3 DNA sequence: TGTGCCAGCAGCCCACAGGGGGTAAGAGCTTTCTTT.